Below, 30 T cell receptor beta chains from the same sample are listed, as sequenced in a study of radiation and T cells in renal cell carcinoma. Libraries were prepared by immunoSEQ multiplex PCR; TCRdb keeps only in-frame clonotypes and omits some of them. This sample has some 44,000 clones, with 80% to 85% found just once. The time point is: blood 4 weeks post-SBRT, at nephrectomy. As for treatment: 15 Gy SBRT to primary tumor, nephrectomy 4 weeks later. Sequenced material: blood, taken from a patient whose treatment included radiotherapy and nephrectomy. The origin of the receptors is a woman in her seventies with renal cell carcinoma.

The gene calls are TRBV19 and TRBJ2-1; 9 nucleotides agree with TRBD1. V lost 6 bases, J lost 4 bases, and 7 bases stayed unmatched. The germline gives CDR1 LNHDA, CDR2 SQIVND (reference sequence). This CDR3 has 15 residues. This CDR3 reads CASRPQGAGYNEQFF. CDR3 DNA sequence: TGTGCCAGTAGACCACAGGGGGCGGGTTACAATGAGCAGTTCTTC.

The chain links TRBV28 to TRBJ2-6; no clear D gene. V was cut by 6 bases and J by 4 bases, with 7 bases left in between. CDR1 and CDR2 from the germline V gene are MDHEN and SYDVKM. This CDR3 is built from 13 residues. CDR3 protein: CASSSNGANVLTF. The CDR3 coding sequence is TGTGCCAGCAGCTCAAACGGGGCCAACGTCCTGACTTTC.

The rearrangement links TRBV7-3 to TRBJ2-1; D possibly matches TRBD1 or TRBD2 (5 bases each). This CDR3 is 16 amino acids long. CDR1 SGHTA and CDR2 FQGTGA come from the germline V gene. Trimming cost V 5 bases and J 0 bases, with 14 bases left between them. CDR3 residues: CASSLAGTSSYNEQFF. As DNA, the CDR3 is TGTGCCAGCAGCCTCGCCGGGACCTCCTCCTACAATGAGCAGTTCTTC.

The genes are TRBV7-9 and TRBJ2-5; 12 bases are shared with TRBD2. This CDR3 spans 17 amino acids. The germline V gene encodes CDR1 SEHNR and CDR2 FQNEAQ (reference sequence). Trimming cost V 5 bases and J 5 bases; bases outside gene matches: 12. For the CDR3, the DNA is TGTGCCAGCAGCCCCCGACTAGCGGGGGTACCGGGGGAGACCCAGTACTTC. As protein: CASSPRLAGVPGETQYF. Filled out from reference TRBV7-9 and TRBJ2-5, the complete variable domain reads DTGVSQNPRHKITKRGQNVTFRCDPISEHNRLYWYRQTLGQGPEFLTYFQNEAQLEKSRLLSDRFSAERPKGSFSTLEIQRTEQGDSAMYLCASSPRLAGVPGETQYFGPGTRLLVL.

The gene calls are TRBV27 and TRBJ2-1; 9 nucleotides match TRBD1. CDR3 length: 14 amino acids. After removal of 2 bases from V and 4 bases from J, the junction contained 0 bases not matched to a gene. Germline CDR1 MNHEY, CDR2 SMNVEV (reference sequence). CDR3 nucleotides: TGTGCCAGCAGTTTAGGACAGGGGTACAATGAGCAGTTCTTC. Protein sequence: CASSLGQGYNEQFF.

V is TRBV5-1 and J is TRBJ2-5; D is ambiguous. This CDR3 spans 11 amino acids. Trimming left V 4 bases short and J 10 bases short, with 11 bases between. Germline CDR1 SGHRS, CDR2 YFSETQ. In nucleotides, the CDR3 is TGCGCCAGCAGCGACGGGCCCCTCCAGTACTTC. Residues: CASSDGPLQYF. Filled out from reference TRBV5-1 and TRBJ2-5, the complete variable domain reads KAGVTQTPRYLIKTRGQQVTLSCSPISGHRSVSWYQQTPGQGLQFLFEYFSETQRNKGNFPGRFSGRQFSNSRSEMNVSTLELGDSALYLCASSDGPLQYFGPGTRLLVL.

This chain links TRBV27 with TRBJ2-5; TRBD2 matches at 9 bases. The V gene end was trimmed by 2 bases and the J gene end by 2 bases; junction bases not matched to a gene: 3. Germline CDR1 is MNHEY and CDR2 is SMNVEV (reference sequence). There are 15 residues in the CDR3. CDR3 sequence reads: CASSLLAGSQETQYF. CDR3 coding DNA: TGTGCCAGCAGTTTACTAGCGGGGAGTCAAGAGACCCAGTACTTC.

J is TRBJ1-2 and V is TRBV4-1; TRBD1 matches 8 bases. This CDR3 region has 13 residues. The ends lost 3 bases at V and 7 bases at J; junction bases unmatched: 4. Germline V gene sequence: CDR1 MGHRA, CDR2 YSYEKL. The CDR3 sequence is CASSQTGESGYTF. In DNA, the CDR3 is TGCGCCAGCAGCCAGACAGGGGAGAGTGGCTACACCTTC.

This sequence joins TRBV28 and TRBJ1-1; D remains unclear. The CDR3 covers 13 residues. CDR1 MDHEN and CDR2 SYDVKM come from the germline V gene. Trimming stripped 5 bases from V and 2 bases from J, with 9 bases between. The CDR3 sequence is CASSPPGNTEAFF. The CDR3, as DNA: TGTGCCAGCAGTCCCCCGGGAAACACTGAAGCTTTCTTT. Supplemented by reference TRBV28 and TRBJ1-1, the full variable domain reads DVKVTQSSRYLVKRTGEKVFLECVQDMDHENMFWYRQDPGLGLRLIYFSYDVKMKEKGDIPEGYSVSREKKERFSLILESASTNQTSMYLCASSPPGNTEAFFGQGTRLTVV.

As DNA, the CDR3 is TGTGCCAGCAGTTTGAAGAGGGACTATAGCAATCAGCCCCAGCATTTT. It encodes CASSLKRDYSNQPQHF. V usage is TRBV27 and J usage is TRBJ1-5, with a tentative D call TRBD1 (5 bases). The V gene's germline CDR1 is MNHEY and CDR2 SMNVEV (reference sequence). The CDR3 runs to 16 residues. Between the trimmed V and J ends, which lost 3 bases and 0 bases, there was a span of 12 bases.

The chain employs TRBV10-3 and TRBJ2-7, with 9 nucleotides matching TRBD1. Germline lookup yields CDR1 ENHRY and CDR2 SYGVKD. CDR3 size: 13 residues. Trimming cost V 6 bases and J 3 bases; bases outside gene matches: 3. CDR3 protein: CAISPGQGYEQYF. The CDR3 nucleotides read TGTGCCATCAGCCCGGGACAGGGCTACGAGCAGTACTTC.

The chain uses TRBV7-6 and TRBJ2-1, with TRBD2 identical over 13 bases. Germline V gene sequence: CDR1 SGHVS, CDR2 FNYEAQ. The CDR3 runs to 18 residues. Trimming removed 0 bases from V and 0 bases from J; junction bases left unmatched: 2. The CDR3 bases are TGTGCCAGCAGCTTAGCAACTAGCGGGAGGGTCTCCTACAATGAGCAGTTCTTC. Its protein product is CASSLATSGRVSYNEQFF.

This rearrangement joins TRBV6-1 to TRBJ2-5; 9 bases agree with TRBD1. Germline V lookup: CDR1 MNHNS, CDR2 SASEGT. The length of the CDR3 is 15 residues. The V segment lost 5 bases and the J segment 2 bases; nucleotides outside the gene matches: 6. The CDR3 spells CASSKWTGVQETQYF. In DNA form, the CDR3 reads TGTGCCAGCAGTAAATGGACAGGGGTGCAAGAGACCCAGTACTTC.

V and J are TRBV6-5 and TRBJ2-5; D uncertain. From germline, CDR1 is MNHEY and CDR2 SVGAGI. This CDR3 comprises 14 residues. V lost 2 bases and J lost 4, with 11 bases in between. The CDR3 DNA reads TGTGCCAGCAGTTACGACCTGGGTGGAGAGACCCAGTACTTC. Amino acids: CASSYDLGGETQYF.

This clone occurred a few times. The J gene is TRBJ2-2, the V gene TRBV11-3; 8 nucleotides line up with TRBD1. With V trimmed by 6 bases and J by 2 bases, 11 bases remained unmatched. Germline V gene sequence: CDR1 SGHNT, CDR2 YENEEA. This CDR3 has 17 amino acids. Here the CDR3 DNA reads TGTGCCAGCAGTCAAGGACAGGGAGAACCTAACACCGGGGAGCTGTTTTTT. Translation gives CASSQGQGEPNTGELFF.

The CDR3 nucleotides read TGTGCCAGCAGCTTTAAAGACGCCTCGGGGCAGTTCTTC. Residues: CASSFKDASGQFF. V gene TRBV7-6 combines with J gene TRBJ2-1; D unresolved. V lost 3 bases and J 12 bases, leaving 15 bases between the germline ends. Looked up from germline, CDR1 is SGHVS and CDR2 is FNYEAQ. This CDR3 contains 13 residues.

This chain connects TRBV6-5 to TRBJ2-2; TRBD2 matches 7 bases. Germline loops: CDR1 MNHEY, CDR2 SVGAGI. The CDR3 runs 14 residues. Trimming cost V 11 bases and J 6 bases; bases outside gene matches: 12. CDR3 loop: CAATSGGRAGELFF. CDR3 nucleotides: TGTGCCGCCACATCCGGGGGGAGAGCCGGGGAGCTGTTTTTT.

The gene calls are TRBV18 and TRBJ1-1; D might be TRBD1 (5 bases). CDR1 and CDR2 from the germline V gene are KGHSH and LQKENI. V gave up 5 bases and J gave up 3 bases, with 10 bases separating them. The CDR3 is 13 residues long. Here the CDR3 reads CASSTGGDTEAFF. Written as DNA, the CDR3 is TGTGCCAGCTCAACGGGGGGGGACACTGAAGCTTTCTTT.

This chain connects TRBV19 to TRBJ1-5; D gene unclear. The CDR3 length is 15 residues. CDR1 and CDR2 from the germline V gene are LNHDA and SQIVND (reference sequence). Trimming removed 1 base at V and 5 bases at J, with 12 bases between. The CDR3 nucleotides read TGTGCCAGTAGTATAGGAAATTCCGGGCATCAGCCCCAGCATTTT. It codes for CASSIGNSGHQPQHF.

The chain joins TRBV6-5 to TRBJ1-1; D unresolved. The germline CDR1 and CDR2 sequences are MNHEY and SVGAGI. The V and J ends lost 0 bases and 7 bases respectively, with 15 bases between them. The CDR3 totals 15 residues. DNA of the CDR3: TGTGCCAGCAGTTACTCTACGGAGGTTGTCGGTGAAGCTTTCTTT. It yields the protein CASSYSTEVVGEAFF.

The chain couples TRBV10-3 to TRBJ2-5; 7 bases match TRBD1. Germline V gene data show CDR1 as ENHRY and CDR2 as SYGVKD. Trimming at V came to 6 bases and at J to 1 base, leaving 2 bases not matched to a gene. The CDR3 totals 13 residues. The CDR3 loop is CAIRDRSQETQYF. CDR3 nucleotide sequence: TGTGCCATCAGGGACAGGTCCCAAGAGACCCAGTACTTC.

V gene TRBV30 combines with J gene TRBJ2-3; either TRBD1 or TRBD2 may supply D (6 bases each). The germline gives CDR1 GTSNPN, CDR2 SVGIG (reference sequence). CDR3 length equals 14 residues. V was clipped by 2 bases and J by 4 bases, with 13 bases between them. The CDR3 loop reads CAWSRGEVADTQYF. The CDR3 DNA reads TGTGCCTGGAGTAGGGGGGAGGTGGCAGATACGCAGTATTTT.

The chain joins TRBV4-3 to TRBJ2-2; TRBD2 matches 10 bases. The germline V gene encodes CDR1 LGHNA and CDR2 YSLEER. Trimming at V came to 0 bases and at J to 4 bases, leaving 5 bases not matched to a gene. This CDR3 contains 17 residues. As DNA, the CDR3 is TGCGCCAGCAGCCAAGAAGCAGCGGGAGGGCCCACCGGGGAGCTGTTTTTT. This encodes CASSQEAAGGPTGELFF.

The chain has TRBV29-1 and TRBJ1-3; possibly TRBD1 for D (5 bases). V was shortened by 1 base and J by 0 bases, with 7 bases between the two germline ends. In germline, CDR1 is SQVTM, CDR2 ANQGSEA. The CDR3 is 14 amino acids. The CDR3: CSVEVGGSGNTIYF. The CDR3 DNA is TGCAGCGTTGAAGTCGGGGGCTCTGGAAACACCATATATTTT.

The J gene is TRBJ2-1, the V gene TRBV29-1; 9 nucleotides match TRBD2. Germline CDR1 is SQVTM and CDR2 is ANQGSEA. Germline trimming cut 4 bases from V and 6 bases from J; bases unmatched to any gene: 4. The CDR3 runs to 13 residues. The chain's CDR3 is CSVVAGVRNEQFF. The CDR3 nucleotides are TGCAGCGTTGTAGCGGGAGTACGCAATGAGCAGTTCTTC.

V and J are TRBV7-2 and TRBJ1-4; TRBD1 is a possible D gene (5 bases). The CDR3 spans 15 residues. Germline CDR1 SGHTA, CDR2 FQGNSA. V was pared by 5 bases and J by 0 bases, with 10 bases between. The CDR3 DNA is TGTGCCAGCAGCCCGGGGGATACAACTAATGAAAAACTGTTTTTT. Translation: CASSPGDTTNEKLFF.

The genes are TRBV6-1 and TRBJ1-5, with a possible D match to TRBD1 (5 bases). CDR3 size: 14 residues. V was trimmed by 7 bases and J by 3 bases, leaving 13 bases between them. Germline V gives CDR1 MNHNS, CDR2 SASEGT. The CDR3 protein is CASIQGVANQPQHF. The CDR3 DNA is TGTGCCAGCATTCAGGGTGTGGCCAATCAGCCCCAGCATTTT.

This sequence joins TRBV5-1 and TRBJ1-1; D gene ambiguous. CDR3 length equals 13 residues. Germline lookup yields CDR1 SGHRS and CDR2 YFSETQ. Trimming pared 1 base from V and 5 bases from J, leaving 9 bases between. DNA for the CDR3: TGCGCCAGCAGCTTGTCCGGGGAGACTGAAGCTTTCTTT. Translation gives CASSLSGETEAFF.

The V gene is TRBV2, the J gene TRBJ2-5; TRBD1 agrees at 9 bases. The last part of the DNA fits TRBJ2-7 better; the J call may be wrong. From germline, CDR1 is SNHLY and CDR2 FYNNEI. The CDR3 covers 14 residues. The CDR3 reads CARNGQGRMHEQYF. In DNA, the CDR3 is TGTGCCAGGAACGGACAGGGGAGAATGCACGAGCAGTACTTC.

This clone appeared a single time. The chain has TRBV6-5 and TRBJ1-6, with no clear D. Trimming removed 0 bases at V and 6 bases at J, with 6 bases between. The germline gives CDR1 MNHEY, CDR2 SVGAGI. The CDR3 contains 14 residues. CDR3: CASSYSNGNSPLHF. In nucleotides, the CDR3 is TGTGCCAGCAGTTACTCGAATGGTAATTCACCCCTCCACTTT.